The 20 T cell receptor beta chains below all came from one sample that was sequenced in a study of blood T cells in healthy people across ages. A J-beta primer mix and a sample-barcoded 5' primer were used in a second PCR of about 6 to 12 cycles. Via MiXCR, TCRdb re-called the 5' RACE reads, giving one row per CDR3 protein. The sample yields roughly 1,500,000 distinct CDR3 sequences, around 39% seen once. The sequenced sample consisted of blood. The receptors stem from a woman between 18 and 29 years old in good health.

The V gene is TRBV5-1, the J gene TRBJ2-7; tentatively, D is TRBD2 (5 bases). Germline V gives CDR1 SGHRS, CDR2 YFSETQ. The V gene lost 6 bases and the J gene lost 7 bases, with 14 bases spanning the gap. The length of the CDR3 is 12 residues. The CDR3 DNA sequence: TGCGCCAGCACCGGACTGGTCAATGAGCAGTACTTC. Protein sequence: CASTGLVNEQYF.

The chain links TRBV2 to TRBJ1-2; D unclear. CDR1 and CDR2 from the germline V gene are SNHLY and FYNNEI. V shed 6 bases and J shed 0 bases, with 8 bases lying between them. This CDR3 comprises 13 residues. This CDR3 reads CASSADPNYGYTF. The CDR3 bases are TGTGCCAGCAGCGCCGACCCTAACTATGGCTACACCTTC.

The chain is built from TRBV20-1 and TRBJ1-2; the D gene is possibly TRBD1 (6 bases). The V end was cut by 6 bases, the J end by 7 bases, with 15 bases between. CDR1 is DFQATT, CDR2 SNEGSKA, per germline (reference sequence). CDR3 length: 12 residues. The CDR3 is CSARTRGAGYTF. The CDR3 bases are TGCAGTGCCAGAACCAGGGGAGCTGGCTACACCTTC.

This clonotype is a singleton in its sample. This chain joins TRBV20-1 and TRBJ2-5; TRBD2 matches at 7 bases. Germline-derived CDR1 and CDR2 are DFQATT and SNEGSKA (reference sequence). The CDR3 consists of 15 residues. V lost 5 bases, J lost 4 bases, and 13 bases stayed unmatched. CDR3 loop: CSAYPGLAGAETQYF. The CDR3 DNA follows: TGCAGTGCTTATCCGGGACTGGCGGGAGCAGAGACCCAGTACTTC.

The rearrangement uses TRBV27 and TRBJ2-1; TRBD1 aligns across 8 bases. This CDR3 region has 16 residues. The trim removed 6 bases at V and 4 bases at J, leaving 11 bases unmatched. In germline, CDR1 is MNHEY, CDR2 SMNVEV (reference sequence). The CDR3 DNA reads TGTGCCAGCAGCCCTCAAGGCAGGGGGCTATACAATGAGCAGTTCTTC. It specifies CASSPQGRGLYNEQFF.

The chain couples TRBV6-5 to TRBJ2-3, with D perhaps TRBD2 (7 bases). Germline loops: CDR1 MNHEY, CDR2 SVGAGI. The CDR3 is 16 residues long. V was pared by 4 bases and J by 3 bases, with 17 bases between. The CDR3 sequence is CASSSWGGQGTDTQYF. As DNA, the CDR3 is TGTGCCAGCAGTTCATGGGGGGGACAAGGGACAGATACGCAGTATTTT.

J is TRBJ1-1 and V is TRBV20-1, with D tentatively TRBD1 (5 bases). The germline V and J ends were trimmed by 5 bases and 6 bases, with 16 bases remaining between them. Germline CDR1 DFQATT, CDR2 SNEGSKA (reference sequence). CDR3 length: 13 residues. The CDR3 protein is CSAESRVGAEAFF. For the CDR3, the DNA is TGCAGTGCTGAAAGCAGGGTTGGCGCTGAAGCTTTCTTT.

V and J are TRBV20-1 and TRBJ1-1; 8 nucleotides align to TRBD1. Germline assignment: CDR1 DFQATT and CDR2 SNEGSKA (reference sequence). The CDR3 runs 14 residues. The trim removed 1 base at V and 1 base at J, leaving 2 bases unmatched. The CDR3: CSARVGQGNTEAFF. DNA of the CDR3: TGCAGTGCTAGAGTAGGACAGGGGAACACTGAAGCTTTCTTT.

CDR3 residues: CASSSLGRGGFDTQYF. In nucleotides, the CDR3 is TGTGCCAGCAGCTCCCTCGGGCGGGGGGGCTTCGATACGCAGTATTTT. V is TRBV7-9 and J is TRBJ2-3, with 9 bases identical to TRBD2. The J segment lost 6 bases and the V segment lost 4 bases, leaving 11 bases of the junction unmatched. The CDR3 length is 16 residues. Germline V gene data show CDR1 as SEHNR and CDR2 as FQNEAQ (reference sequence). The variable domain in full, completed from reference TRBV7-9 and TRBJ2-3, reads DTGVSQNPRHKITKRGQNVTFRCDPISEHNRLYWYRQTLGQGPEFLTYFQNEAQLEKSRLLSDRFSAERPKGSFSTLEIQRTEQGDSAMYLCASSSLGRGGFDTQYFGPGTRLTVL.

This chain connects TRBV6-6 to TRBJ2-1, with no clear D. This CDR3 has 12 amino acids. Germline V CDR1 and CDR2: MNHNY, SVGAGI (reference sequence). The ends were cut back, 6 bases at V and 8 bases at J, with 11 bases in the middle. The CDR3 loop reads CASRGPRDEQFF. The CDR3 region has the DNA TGTGCCAGCAGAGGCCCGAGAGATGAGCAGTTCTTC.

This clonotype came up a few times. J is TRBJ2-7 and V is TRBV20-1; D is possibly TRBD2 (5 bases). Germline V gene sequence: CDR1 DFQATT, CDR2 SNEGSKA (reference sequence). The V and J ends lost 0 bases and 0 bases respectively, with 12 bases between them. The CDR3 is 15 amino acids. The CDR3 DNA sequence: TGCAGTGCTAGAGATGAGAGGGTGAGCTCCTACGAGCAGTACTTC. This sequence encodes CSARDERVSSYEQYF.

This clonotype was detected only a few times. The chain is built from TRBV11-2 and TRBJ2-7; D gene uncertain. Per germline, CDR1 SGHAT and CDR2 FQNNGV. The CDR3 has 11 amino acids. The V gene lost 5 bases and the J gene lost 10 bases, with 12 bases spanning the gap. This CDR3 is CASSQSGSQYF. CDR3 coding DNA: TGTGCCAGCAGCCAGTCAGGCTCCCAGTACTTC.

This rearrangement joins TRBV6-1 to TRBJ2-3; no reliable D call. The CDR3 is made up of 15 amino acids. CDR1 and CDR2 from the germline V gene are MNHNS and SASEGT. Trimming removed 4 bases from V and 0 bases from J, with 11 bases in between. CDR3 bases: TGTGCCAGCAGTGGGATCAGCCCAAGCACAGATACGCAGTATTTT. Encoded protein: CASSGISPSTDTQYF.

This clonotype was seen a few times. The V call is TRBV10-3, the J call TRBJ2-7; D is uncertain. This CDR3 contains 13 residues. V lost 5 bases and J lost 7, with 15 bases in between. Germline CDR1 reads ENHRY; CDR2 reads SYGVKD. The CDR3 nucleotides are TGTGCCATCAGTCCAGGCGAGGCGAATGAGCAGTACTTC. It encodes CAISPGEANEQYF.

V and J are TRBV2 and TRBJ2-1; D gene ambiguous. With the DNA end fitting TRBJ2-7 better, the J assignment may be wrong. CDR3 length: 14 amino acids. The V gene's germline CDR1 is SNHLY and CDR2 FYNNEI. In DNA, the CDR3 is TGTGCCAGCAGGGGTCTAAGCTCCTACAATGAGCAGTACTTC. It translates to CASRGLSSYNEQYF.

The J gene is TRBJ1-2, the V gene TRBV29-1; D may be TRBD1 (5 bases). The CDR3 runs to 19 residues. V shed 1 base and J shed 0 bases, with 24 bases lying between them. Germline assignment: CDR1 SQVTM and CDR2 ANQGSEA. The CDR3 region has the DNA TGCAGCGTTGAAGCCTACAGGTTAACCTTGCCGTTAGCTAACTATGGCTACACCTTC. It specifies CSVEAYRLTLPLANYGYTF.

This chain uses TRBV7-3 with TRBJ2-1; no clear D gene. Trimming cost V 5 bases and J 0 bases, with 11 bases left between them. Germline V gene data show CDR1 as SGHTA and CDR2 as FQGTGA. There are 15 residues in the CDR3. The CDR3 sequence is CASSPNPPSYNEQFF. In nucleotides, the CDR3 is TGTGCCAGCAGCCCCAATCCCCCCTCCTACAATGAGCAGTTCTTC.

This chain connects TRBV19 to TRBJ2-1; 10 bases are a match to TRBD2. Germline CDR1 reads LNHDA; CDR2 reads SQIVND (reference sequence). The CDR3 totals 16 residues. The junction had 6 bases not matched to a gene; V was cut back by 3 bases and J by 4 bases. The CDR3 DNA is TGTGCCAGTAGTATGGAAAGGACTAGCGGATACAATGAGCAGTTCTTC. Protein sequence: CASSMERTSGYNEQFF.

Concerning this clonotype itself: The conserved phenylalanine or tryptophan normally closing the CDR3 is absent here, so this likely arose from a read error. The rearrangement links TRBV5-1 to TRBJ1-2; weak D call: TRBD1 (6 bases). The germline V gene encodes CDR1 SGHRS and CDR2 YFSETQ. Trimming shortened V by 0 bases and J by 0 bases, and 12 bases separated the two germline ends. The CDR3 is 16 amino acids. The DNA for the CDR3 is TGCGCCAGCAGCTTGGCAGGGGCGCTGACTAACTATGGCTACACCAAA. This sequence encodes CASSLAGALTNYGYTK.

V usage is TRBV12-5 and J usage is TRBJ2-1; 7 nucleotides match TRBD2. This CDR3 has 17 residues. V lost 2 bases, J lost 4 bases, and 11 bases stayed unmatched. Germline loops: CDR1 LGHNT, CDR2 FRNRAP. Here the CDR3 DNA reads TGTGCTAGTGGTTTGTCCTCCGTGGCGGGAGCATACAATGAGCAGTTCTTC. Translating it yields CASGLSSVAGAYNEQFF.